This paragraph reports one TCR beta chain. The read stops 3 residues short of the end of the CDR3; the missing end is completed from the germline J gene. Assay used: immunoSEQ multiplex PCR; TCRdb lists only in-frame clones, some missing. The listing records approximately 30,000 clones. This record belongs to a study of Tregs in tolerant kidney transplant recipients. The V end lost 1 base, the J end lost 1 base, and 12 bases lay between the germline ends. This CDR3 comprises 16 residues. In germline, CDR1 is MGHRA, CDR2 YSYEKL. The chain has TRBV4-1 and TRBJ2-3; D perhaps matches TRBD2 (5 bases). This clonotype was sampled from a human donor who received a combined kidney and bone marrow transplant. Specimen: CD8+ T cells from blood, collected before the transplant. This chain's CDR3 is CASSQGAARGTDTQYF. The CDR3 DNA, read in part, is TGCGCCAGCAGCCAAGGAGCGGCTAGGGGCACAGATACG.